The table lists the clone carrying this TCR beta chain with a few counts. Unique molecular identifiers were affixed to single, distinct cDNA molecules. Each CDR3 protein is one row after TCRdb ran MiXCR on the 5' RACE reads. The top ten hold 3% to 4% of the sample, which has 50,000 to 70,000 distinct CDR3 sequences, 4.5% to 7.5% seen once. The data stem from a study of early T cells in non-severe SARS-CoV-2 infection. Deletions cut 1 base from V and 1 base from J, with 9 bases between. Germline loops: CDR1 MNHNY, CDR2 SVGAGI (reference sequence). The CDR3 extends over 15 amino acids. Sequencing used whole blood, obtained at baseline. The chain is built from TRBV6-6 and TRBJ2-3, with D maybe TRBD1 (6 bases). This receptor was taken from an adult who was a healthcare worker with PCR-confirmed SARS-CoV-2 infection or an uninfected control (not recorded which). The DNA for the CDR3 is TGTGCCAGCAGTTACTTGGGGGCCGGCACAGATACGCAGTATTTT. Its protein product is CASSYLGAGTDTQYF.